These 2 T cell receptor delta chains came from one sample sequenced in a study of γδ T cells in repeated Plasmodium falciparum infection. TCRdb fed the multiplex PCR reads to CATT. The data show around 46,000 delta-chain clones, roughly 2% seen once. Flow sorting of PBMC yielded separate Vgamma9/Vdelta2+ and Vdelta2-negative gammadelta T cell populations for bulk repertoire analysis. Sequenced sample: gamma-delta T cells from blood. All receptors derive from a pool of human donors (malaria-infected and uninfected, not separated).

This clone was recorded a few times. The TCRdb protein, from a much larger clone, departs from this DNA's translation at residue 20, likely by read error; the protein shown derives from the DNA. The rearrangement uses TRDV1 and TRDJ1, with 7 bases matching TRDD3. TCRdb supplies no J gene; here it was assigned by aligning the nucleotide sequence to germline. The CDR3 spans 25 residues. Germline V gives CDR1 TSWWSYY, CDR2 QGS. The V segment lost 1 base and the J segment 4 bases; nucleotides outside the gene matches: 36. DNA for the CDR3: TGTGCTCTTGGGGAACCCCTCCTCTTAGGGGGGATTCCCCCCCATCCTCTCTTGTACATCGATAAACTCATCTTT. The encoded protein is CALGEPLLLGGIPPHPLLYIDKLIF.

On this clone itself: A read error likely explains why the TCRdb protein, taken from a much larger clone, differs from this DNA's translation at residue 8; the protein shown is translated from the DNA. The chain is built from TRDV2 and TRDJ1, with D hard to call. TCRdb offers no J gene call, so here the DNA was matched to germline to obtain one. Per the germline V gene, CDR1 is GEAIGNYY and CDR2 is EKD. Deletions cut 0 bases from V and 4 bases from J, with 14 bases between. This CDR3 spans 15 amino acids. The CDR3 sequence: CACDTVGPLGDKLIF. In nucleotides, the CDR3 is TGTGCCTGTGACACCGTGGGACCCTTGGGCGATAAACTCATCTTT.